These 10 T cell receptor beta chains came from one sample sequenced in a study of OX40 agonist ivuxolimab in advanced cancers. Only in-frame clones appear in the TCRdb table, and some are missing; sequencing was by immunoSEQ multiplex PCR. This sample carries roughly 50,000 clones, 65% to 85% of them seen once, and the ten largest clones take under 5%. This specimen consisted of CD4+ or CD8+ T cells sorted from blood, obtained in a trial of the OX40 agonist ivuxolimab. These receptors came from an adult with an advanced solid tumor such as melanoma, head and neck, liver or kidney cancer.

The chain is built from TRBV18 and TRBJ1-1, with 9 bases lining up with TRBD1. Per germline, CDR1 KGHSH and CDR2 LQKENI. The V and J ends lost 2 bases and 4 bases, in that order; junction bases with no gene match: 8. The CDR3 has 16 amino acids. Written as DNA, the CDR3 is TGTGCCAGCTCACCATCCACCGCGACAGGGGGCACTGAAGCTTTCTTT. Translation: CASSPSTATGGTEAFF.

The V gene is TRBV4-3, the J gene TRBJ2-3; D possibly uses TRBD1 or TRBD2 (5 bases each). Trimming took off 4 bases at V and 2 bases at J, with 10 bases between the two ends. Germline loops: CDR1 LGHNA, CDR2 YSLEER. The CDR3 length is 14 residues. The CDR3 nucleotides read TGCGCCAGCAGCCGCGCCGGGGCCACAGATACGCAGTATTTT. Protein product: CASSRAGATDTQYF.

In this sample, this clone turned up a few times. The chain is built from TRBV7-2 and TRBJ1-6, with D uncertain. The V gene lost 5 bases and the J gene lost 6 bases, with 8 bases spanning the gap. The length of the CDR3 is 13 residues. Per the germline V gene, CDR1 is SGHTA and CDR2 is FQGNSA. Here the CDR3 DNA reads TGTGCCAGCAGCCCCGGGGTTAATTCACCCCTCCACTTT. Translation gives CASSPGVNSPLHF. The full variable domain, rest sourced from reference TRBV7-2 and TRBJ1-6, is GAGVSQSPSNKVTEKGKDVELRCDPISGHTALYWYRQSLGQGLEFLIYFQGNSAPDKSGLPSDRFSAERTGGSVSTLTIQRTQQEDSAVYLCASSPGVNSPLHFGNGTRLTVT.

This clone showed up just a few times. The V call is TRBV6-5, the J call TRBJ1-5; 9 bases align to TRBD1. V shed 10 bases, J shed 4 bases, and the junction held 5 bases outside the gene matches. The CDR3 loop spans 13 amino acids. The germline V gene has CDR1 MNHEY and CDR2 SVGAGI. The CDR3 here is CATLGQGNQPQHF. Written as DNA, the CDR3 is TGTGCCACCTTAGGACAGGGGAATCAGCCCCAGCATTTT.

The chain recombines TRBV28 with TRBJ1-4, with unresolved D. Trimming pared 4 bases from V and 7 bases from J, leaving 19 bases between. Germline assignment: CDR1 MDHEN and CDR2 SYDVKM. The CDR3 spans 16 residues. The CDR3 region has the DNA TGTGCCAGCAGTTCCCTCCTCAACCTGGGGAGTGAAAAACTGTTTTTT. The encoded protein is CASSSLLNLGSEKLFF.

This clone was observed once. This chain uses TRBV11-2 with TRBJ2-5; D is unclear. The CDR3 has 11 residues. Trimming removed 10 bases at V and 2 bases at J, with 8 bases between. Germline-derived CDR1 and CDR2 are SGHAT and FQNNGV. CDR3 region: CATTLQETQYF. The CDR3 nucleotides are TGTGCCACAACACTACAAGAGACCCAGTACTTC. The full variable domain, in which reference TRBV11-2 and TRBJ2-5 provide the parts outside the CDR3, is EAGVAQSPRYKIIEKRQSVAFWCNPISGHATLYWYQQILGQGPKLLIQFQNNGVVDDSQLPKDRFSAERLKGVDSTLKIQPAKLEDSAVYLCATTLQETQYFGPGTRLLVL.

The chain combines TRBV5-4 with TRBJ1-6; possibly TRBD1 for D (6 bases). V dropped 3 bases and J dropped 9 bases, with 19 bases sitting between them. Germline CDR1 reads SGHNT; CDR2 reads YYREEE (reference sequence). This CDR3 is built from 16 residues. In DNA, the CDR3 is TGTGCCAGCAGCTCTTTACAGGGACTGGCTAGTTCACCCCTCCACTTT. Translation: CASSSLQGLASSPLHF. The complete variable domain, with remaining parts taken from reference TRBV5-4 and TRBJ1-6, reads ETGVTQSPTHLIKTRGQQVTLRCSSQSGHNTVSWYQQALGQGPQFIFQYYREEENGRGNFPPRFSGLQFPNYSSELNVNALELDDSALYLCASSSLQGLASSPLHFGNGTRLTVT.

The chain couples TRBV2 to TRBJ1-6, with 10 bases lining up with TRBD1. V lost 7 bases and J lost 7; bases outside the gene matches: 7. Germline V lookup: CDR1 SNHLY, CDR2 FYNNEI. CDR3 length: 15 residues. The CDR3 region is CASTLRGQGNSPLHF. The CDR3 coding sequence is TGTGCCAGCACTCTCCGGGGACAGGGGAATTCACCCCTCCACTTT.

The chain has TRBV28 and TRBJ1-1; no firm D call. V lost 10 bases and J lost 4, with 16 bases in between. CDR3 length: 13 residues. Germline V gene data show CDR1 as MDHEN and CDR2 as SYDVKM. CDR3 DNA: TGTGCCACCCTTACGTCCCATTCCACTGAAGCTTTCTTT. Amino acids: CATLTSHSTEAFF.

This clone turned up a few times. This chain links TRBV5-1 with TRBJ2-2; D is undetermined. CDR1 and CDR2 from the germline V gene are SGHRS and YFSETQ. V dropped 3 bases and J dropped 0 bases, with 9 bases sitting between them. The CDR3 has 15 residues. The CDR3 is CASSSSLANTGELFF. The CDR3 DNA follows: TGCGCCAGCAGCTCCAGTCTGGCGAACACCGGGGAGCTGTTTTTT.